The clone carrying this T cell receptor (beta chain) was counted ten times or more. V was trimmed by 4 bases and J by 6 bases, leaving 16 bases between them. The CDR3 runs to 14 residues. Germline V CDR1 and CDR2: SGHNT, YYREEE (reference sequence). TCRdb reprocessed the 5' RACE reads with MiXCR, giving one entry per CDR3 protein. This repertoire shows 40,000 to 55,000 distinct CDR3 sequences, approximately 7.5% found once; its top ten account for under 6.5%. The data belong to a study of early T cells in non-severe SARS-CoV-2 infection. Source material: whole blood. The rearrangement uses TRBV5-4 and TRBJ1-1, with TRBD1 as a possible D gene (6 bases). This TCR was recovered from an adult who was a healthcare worker with PCR-confirmed SARS-CoV-2 infection or an uninfected control (not recorded which). The CDR3 nucleotides read TGTGCCAGCAGCCCCGGACAGTATAAACCTGAAGCTTTCTTT. Translated: CASSPGQYKPEAFF.